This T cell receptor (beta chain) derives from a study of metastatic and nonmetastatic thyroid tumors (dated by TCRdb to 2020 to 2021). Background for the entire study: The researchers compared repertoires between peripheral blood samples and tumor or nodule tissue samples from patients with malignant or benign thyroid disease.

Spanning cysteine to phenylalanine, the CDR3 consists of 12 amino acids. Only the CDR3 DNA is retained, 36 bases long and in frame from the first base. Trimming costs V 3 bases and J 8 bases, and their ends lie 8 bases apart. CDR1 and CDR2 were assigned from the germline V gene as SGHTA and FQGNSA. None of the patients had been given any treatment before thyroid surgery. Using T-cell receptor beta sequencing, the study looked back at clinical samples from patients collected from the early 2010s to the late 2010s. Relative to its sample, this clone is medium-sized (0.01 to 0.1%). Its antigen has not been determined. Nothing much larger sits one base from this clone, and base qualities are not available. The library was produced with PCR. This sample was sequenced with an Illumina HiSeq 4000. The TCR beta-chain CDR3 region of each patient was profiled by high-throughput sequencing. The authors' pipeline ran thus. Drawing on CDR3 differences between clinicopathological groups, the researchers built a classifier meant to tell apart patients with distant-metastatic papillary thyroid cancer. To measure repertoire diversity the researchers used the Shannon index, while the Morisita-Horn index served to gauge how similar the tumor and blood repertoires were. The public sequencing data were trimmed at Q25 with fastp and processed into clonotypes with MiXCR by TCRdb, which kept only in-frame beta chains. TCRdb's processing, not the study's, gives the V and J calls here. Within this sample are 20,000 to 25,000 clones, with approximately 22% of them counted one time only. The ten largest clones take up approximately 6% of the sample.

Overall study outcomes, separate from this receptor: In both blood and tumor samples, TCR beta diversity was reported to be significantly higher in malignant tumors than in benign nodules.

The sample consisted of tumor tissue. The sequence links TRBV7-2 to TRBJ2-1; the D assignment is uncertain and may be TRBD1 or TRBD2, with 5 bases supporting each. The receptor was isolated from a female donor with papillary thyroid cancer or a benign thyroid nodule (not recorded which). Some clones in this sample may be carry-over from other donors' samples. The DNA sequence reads TGTGCCAGCAGCTTCGGGACGGATGAGCAGTTCTTC. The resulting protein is CASSFGTDEQFF.